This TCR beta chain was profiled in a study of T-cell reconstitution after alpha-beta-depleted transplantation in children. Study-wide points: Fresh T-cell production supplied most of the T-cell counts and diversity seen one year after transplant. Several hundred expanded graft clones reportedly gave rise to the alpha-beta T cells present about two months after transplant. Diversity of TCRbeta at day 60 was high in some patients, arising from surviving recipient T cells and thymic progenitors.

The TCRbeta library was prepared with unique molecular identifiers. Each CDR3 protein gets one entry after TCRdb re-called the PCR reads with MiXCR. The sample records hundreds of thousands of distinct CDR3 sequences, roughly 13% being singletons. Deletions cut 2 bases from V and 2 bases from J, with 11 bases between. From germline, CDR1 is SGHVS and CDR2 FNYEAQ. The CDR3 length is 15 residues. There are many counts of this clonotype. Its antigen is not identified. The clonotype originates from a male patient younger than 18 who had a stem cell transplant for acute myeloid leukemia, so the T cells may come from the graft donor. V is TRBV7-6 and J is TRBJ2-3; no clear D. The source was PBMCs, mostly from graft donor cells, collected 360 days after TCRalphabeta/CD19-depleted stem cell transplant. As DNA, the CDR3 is TGTGCCAGCAGCTTATTAAACGGCTACACAGATACGCAGTATTTT. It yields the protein CASSLLNGYTDTQYF.